This T cell receptor beta chain was captured in a study of lung T cells in sarcoidosis with Löfgren's syndrome. TCRdb re-called the reads through MiXCR, storing one row per CDR3 protein. Here the sample spans some 2,500 distinct CDR3 sequences, about 30% being singletons. The CDR3 has 13 residues. The germline gives CDR1 ENHRY, CDR2 SYGVKD. V was cut by 6 bases and J by 8 bases, with 16 bases left in between. The source is a human donor with sarcoidosis (Löfgren's syndrome or another form), or a control subject (not recorded which). The sequenced sample was CD4+ T cells from PBMCs. The rearrangement joins TRBV10-3 to TRBJ1-2; tentatively, D is TRBD1 (5 bases). CDR3 amino acids: CAIRIEGLGGYTF. The CDR3 DNA reads TGTGCCATCAGGATTGAGGGGTTAGGCGGCTACACCTTC.